These 8 T cell receptor beta chains were all obtained from the same sample, sequenced in a study of blood T cells in healthy people across ages. The second PCR ran about 6 to 12 cycles with a sample-barcoded 5' primer and J-beta primers. TCRdb reprocessed the 5' RACE reads with MiXCR, giving one entry per CDR3 protein. The table includes under 1,000,000 distinct CDR3 sequences, 46% detected once. Sequences were obtained from blood. The source of these receptors is a man older than 75 in good health.

V and J are TRBV5-1 and TRBJ2-1, with 7 positions matching TRBD2. The trim removed 2 bases at V and 6 bases at J, leaving 11 bases unmatched. This CDR3 contains 16 residues. Germline V gene data show CDR1 as SGHRS and CDR2 as YFSETQ. The CDR3 reads CASSFNRGSLFNEQFF. The CDR3 nucleotides read TGCGCCAGCAGCTTCAACCGCGGGAGCTTGTTCAATGAGCAGTTCTTC.

This clonotype came up a few times. The chain employs TRBV6-6 and TRBJ2-7, with 10 positions matching TRBD1. This CDR3 comprises 14 residues. Losses at the gene ends were 7 bases for V and 3 bases for J; bases not matched to a gene: 6. Germline lookup yields CDR1 MNHNY and CDR2 SVGAGI (reference sequence). For the CDR3, the DNA is TGTGCCAGCACTTGGGGACAGGGGCTCTACGAGCAGTACTTC. The encoded protein is CASTWGQGLYEQYF.

The chain recombines TRBV5-6 with TRBJ2-6, with 7 bases aligning to TRBD1. The CDR3 extends over 18 amino acids. Germline lookup yields CDR1 SGHDT and CDR2 YYEEEE. V trimming: 0 bases; J trimming: 1 base; junction bases outside the gene matches: 7. Here the CDR3 DNA reads TGTGCCAGCAGCTTGGGGGACAGTAGGACTTCTGGGGCCAACGTCCTGACTTTC. Protein sequence: CASSLGDSRTSGANVLTF.

About this clonotype: This may arise from a read error, as a much more abundant clone is one base away. The gene calls are TRBV28 and TRBJ2-5, with D hard to call. The J call may be wrong; the DNA end is better matched by TRBJ2-7. Germline V CDR1 and CDR2: MDHEN, SYDVKM. This CDR3 is 11 amino acids long. DNA for the CDR3: TGTGCCAGCAGTCTTAAATGCGAGCAGTACTTC. Its protein is CASSLKCEQYF.

The rearrangement joins TRBV5-1 to TRBJ2-3, with D tentatively TRBD1 or TRBD2 (5 bases each). Trimming removed 4 bases at V and 4 bases at J, with 13 bases between. Germline V gives CDR1 SGHRS, CDR2 YFSETQ. CDR3 length: 14 amino acids. The CDR3, as DNA: TGCGCCAGCAGCCATAGTGGGACGGCAGATACGCAGTATTTT. As protein: CASSHSGTADTQYF.

This rearrangement joins TRBV6-1 to TRBJ1-1; no clear D. CDR1 and CDR2 (germline): MNHNS, SASEGT. CDR3 size: 15 residues. V dropped 2 bases and J dropped 5 bases, with 15 bases sitting between them. The CDR3 region is CASSESRQALTEAFF. The CDR3 coding sequence is TGTGCCAGCAGTGAATCTCGGCAGGCACTGACTGAAGCTTTCTTT.

This clonotype was seen repeatedly, ten times or more. Compared with germline, one end of the junction differs, possibly owing to a read error. The rearrangement joins TRBV5-1 to TRBJ2-1, with 7 bases matching TRBD1. Per the germline V gene, CDR1 is SGHRS and CDR2 is YFSETQ. This CDR3 has 15 residues. The CDR3 region is CASSLAGTDYNEQFF. The CDR3 region has the DNA TGTGCCAGCAGCTTAGCAGGGACAGATTACAATGAGCAGTTCTTC.

J is TRBJ2-2 and V is TRBV4-2; 8 bases agree with TRBD2. There are 16 residues in the CDR3. CDR1 is LGHNA and CDR2 is YNFKEQ in the germline V gene. V shed 4 bases and J 7 bases; nucleotides not matched to a gene: 11. The DNA of the CDR3 is TGTGCCAGCAGCCCCGAAGGGGGACTAGGGGACGGGGAGCTGTTTTTT. Encoded protein: CASSPEGGLGDGELFF.